This TCR beta chain was identified during a study of shared clonotypes between healthy human individuals. Sequenced by immunoSEQ multiplex PCR; TCRdb stores in-frame clones only, minus some. The top ten hold around 0.47% of the sample, which has 1,100,000 or so clones, around three quarters seen once. Germline CDR1 SGDLS, CDR2 YYNGEE. This CDR3 contains 18 residues. After removal of 2 bases from V and 1 base from J, the junction contained 8 bases not matched to a gene. The rearrangement joins TRBV9 to TRBJ2-6; 8 bases fit TRBD1. The specimen was memory CD4+ T cells from PBMCs. Subset described: CD45RA-negative fraction. This sequence was found in a man aged 18 to 35 in good health. Some clones in this sample may be carry-over from other donors' samples. The CDR3 sequence: CASSVTGQGISGANVLTF. The CDR3 nucleotides are TGTGCCAGCAGCGTGACAGGACAGGGAATATCTGGGGCCAACGTCCTGACTTTC. Based on the CDR3 plus reference TRBV9 and TRBJ2-6, the full variable domain is DSGVTQTPKHLITATGQRVTLRCSPRSGDLSVYWYQQSLDQGLQFLIQYYNGEERAKGNILERFSAQQFPDLHSELNLSSLELGDSALYFCASSVTGQGISGANVLTFGAGSRLTVL.